The 15 T cell receptor beta chains below come from one sample, sequenced in a study of regulatory T cells in long-lasting Graves disease. Time point given: persistent/refractory GD, antithyroid drugs over 5 years with positive TRAb. The TCR library was prepared using RNA isolated from PBMCs. iRepertoire HTBI primers and Arm-PCR of CDR3 regions built TCR beta libraries. TCRdb reanalysed the multiplex PCR reads using MiXCR and keeps one entry per CDR3 protein. Among about 470,000 distinct CDR3 sequences listed, 20% to 25% were seen once. This sample comprised peripheral blood mononuclear cells (PBMCs), obtained when the disease was refractory, from a patient treated with antithyroid drugs. The receptor source for this set is a female donor with Graves disease.

This clonotype was recorded many times. The chain couples TRBV14 to TRBJ2-2; 7 positions match TRBD1. The CDR3 length is 16 residues. V lost 6 bases, J lost 3 bases, and 10 bases stayed unmatched. Germline CDR1 is SGHDN and CDR2 is FVKESK. Written as DNA, the CDR3 is TGTGCCAGCAGTTACGGACAGGCCTTAGACACCGGGGAGCTGTTTTTT. Translation gives CASSYGQALDTGELFF.

For the CDR3, the DNA is TGTGCCAGCAGCGAACCCAACCACCTAGCTTTCTTT. This sequence encodes CASSEPNHLAFF. The chain recombines TRBV3-1 with TRBJ1-1; the D is unclear. V was trimmed by 5 bases and J by 10 bases, leaving 14 bases between them. The CDR3 consists of 12 residues. CDR1 and CDR2 (germline): LGHDT, YNNKEL (reference sequence).

With respect to this clonotype: This may arise from a read error, as a much more abundant clone is one base away. The V call is TRBV12-3 or TRBV12-4, the J call TRBJ1-4; possibly TRBD1 for D (6 bases). The CDR3 is 11 residues long. In nucleotides, the CDR3 is TGTGCCAGCGGTTTAGGGGGGAAACTGTTTTTT. Protein sequence: CASGLGGKLFF.

This chain links TRBV5-5 with TRBJ1-1; unclear D gene. The germline gives CDR1 SGHKS, CDR2 YYEKEE (reference sequence). CDR3 length: 16 residues. Trimming took off 1 base at V and 0 bases at J, with 13 bases between the two ends. CDR3 in DNA: TGTGCCAGCAGCTTGTATTGGGCGGAGATGAACACTGAAGCTTTCTTT. The encoded protein is CASSLYWAEMNTEAFF.

This chain connects TRBV30 to TRBJ1-5; no clear D. The V gene's germline CDR1 is GTSNPN and CDR2 SVGIG (reference sequence). V lost 1 base, J lost 5 bases, and 12 bases lay in between. The CDR3 sequence is 14 residues long. The CDR3 nucleotides read TGTGCCTGGAGTGGGTCGCAAAGGGATCAGCCCCAGCATTTT. Encoded protein: CAWSGSQRDQPQHF.

CDR3 protein: CASSQDTNSPLHF. CDR3 nucleotides: TGTGCCAGCAGCCAAGACACTAATTCACCCCTCCACTTT. The chain has TRBV7-9 and TRBJ1-6, with no clear D. V was cut by 5 bases and J by 6 bases, with 8 bases left in between. This CDR3 contains 13 residues. The germline V gene has CDR1 SEHNR and CDR2 FQNEAQ (reference sequence).

Only a few counts were recorded for this clonotype. The chain couples TRBV7-8 to TRBJ1-3; D remains unclear. The CDR3 extends over 15 amino acids. The V gene's germline CDR1 is SGHVS and CDR2 FQNEAQ. Trimming stripped 3 bases from V and 1 base from J, with 10 bases between. CDR3 in DNA: TGTGCCAGCAGCTTGCGGGATTATTCTGGAAACACCATATATTTT. Translating gives CASSLRDYSGNTIYF.

This clonotype was observed at least ten times. This chain links TRBV6-5 with TRBJ2-7; D may correspond to TRBD1 or TRBD2 (5 bases each). Trimming pared 4 bases from V and 0 bases from J, leaving 13 bases between. This CDR3 is 15 amino acids long. In germline, CDR1 is MNHEY, CDR2 SVGAGI. The CDR3 reads CASSLRDASSYEQYF. In DNA form, the CDR3 reads TGTGCCAGCAGTTTACGGGACGCGAGCTCCTACGAGCAGTACTTC.

This clonotype was detected once. V and J are TRBV15 and TRBJ2-7, with D perhaps TRBD1 (6 bases). The length of the CDR3 is 11 residues. From germline, CDR1 is LNHNV and CDR2 YYDKDF (reference sequence). The V end was cut by 9 bases, the J end by 3 bases, with 9 bases between. For the CDR3, the DNA is TGTGCCACACGGGACAACTACGAGCAGTACTTC. It encodes CATRDNYEQYF.

In this sample, this clonotype turned up a few times. This chain links TRBV3-1 with TRBJ1-2; the D is unclear. Trimming pared 1 base from V and 8 bases from J, leaving 8 bases between. This CDR3 comprises 12 residues. Germline assignment: CDR1 LGHDT and CDR2 YNNKEL (reference sequence). DNA for the CDR3: TGTGCCAGCAGCCAAGGTCCCCGCGGCTACACCTTC. Translated: CASSQGPRGYTF.

This clonotype was seen many times. This rearrangement joins TRBV28 to TRBJ1-2; D is unclear. The ends were cut back, 7 bases at V and 5 bases at J, with 14 bases in the middle. The CDR3 loop spans 13 amino acids. Germline CDR1 reads MDHEN; CDR2 reads SYDVKM. The CDR3 coding sequence is TGTGCCAGCATCCCGAATACGGGGTATGGCTACACCTTC. It yields the protein CASIPNTGYGYTF.

This clonotype was seen ten or more times. This rearrangement joins TRBV7-2 to TRBJ1-1; D is unclear. Trimming removed 1 base at V and 1 base at J, with 10 bases between. CDR3 length equals 15 residues. CDR1 SGHTA and CDR2 FQGNSA come from the germline V gene. The DNA for the CDR3 is TGTGCCAGCAGCTTAGTCCCTGGACCGAACACTGAAGCTTTCTTT. Its translation is CASSLVPGPNTEAFF.

This clonotype has just one count. This chain joins TRBV20-1 and TRBJ2-3, with 7 nucleotides matching TRBD2. CDR1 is DFQATT and CDR2 is SNEGSKA in the germline V gene (reference sequence). The length of the CDR3 is 13 residues. V lost 6 bases, J lost 2 bases, and 5 bases stayed unmatched. The CDR3 reads CSAPRGNTDTQYF. The DNA of the CDR3 is TGCAGTGCGCCGCGGGGGAACACAGATACGCAGTATTTT.

This clonotype came up many times. This chain's CDR3 is CSAHKGYEQYF. In DNA form, the CDR3 reads TGCAGTGCTCATAAGGGCTACGAGCAGTACTTC. The rearrangement uses TRBV20-1 and TRBJ2-7; D is unclear. The CDR3 is 11 residues long. V lost 5 bases, J lost 3 bases, and 8 bases lay in between. Germline loops: CDR1 DFQATT, CDR2 SNEGSKA (reference sequence).

This clonotype was picked up many times. The rearrangement links TRBV5-1 to TRBJ2-7; maybe TRBD1 (6 bases). Looked up from germline, CDR1 is SGHRS and CDR2 is YFSETQ. The CDR3 is 14 residues long. V lost 0 bases, J lost 3 bases, and 10 bases lay in between. CDR3 region: CASSLDRENYEQYF. The CDR3 DNA follows: TGCGCCAGCAGCTTGGACAGGGAAAACTACGAGCAGTACTTC. Drawing the rest from reference TRBV5-1 and TRBJ2-7, the complete variable domain is KAGVTQTPRYLIKTRGQQVTLSCSPISGHRSVSWYQQTPGQGLQFLFEYFSETQRNKGNFPGRFSGRQFSNSRSEMNVSTLELGDSALYLCASSLDRENYEQYFGPGTRLTVT.